This record covers a single T cell receptor beta chain. What it binds is unknown. V lost 1 base, J lost 7 bases, and 3 bases stayed unmatched. In germline, CDR1 is SGHNT, CDR2 YENEEA. This CDR3 has 14 amino acids. The time point denotes: cycle 4 day 1 (C4D1), after 6 weeks of nivolumab. Each of the patients experienced relapse following autologous stem cell transplantation, and their brentuximab vedotin exposure differed. This record belongs to a study of PD-1 blockade in classical Hodgkin lymphoma. Points from the study as a whole: CD4+ TCR diversity climbed significantly by C4D1, unlike CD8+ TCR diversity.

Sequencing used immunoSEQ multiplex PCR; TCRdb keeps in-frame clones, though not all of them. The data hold roughly 50,000 clones, with about 89% observed a single time. The clonotype originates from a human donor with classical Hodgkin lymphoma. The gene calls are TRBV11-3 and TRBJ2-1; TRBD2 matches at 8 bases. Here the sequenced sample was peripheral blood mononuclear cells (PBMCs), taken before the fourth cycle of nivolumab. CDR3 sequence: CASSLGREENEQFF. The CDR3 nucleotides read TGTGCCAGCAGCTTAGGGCGGGAGGAAAATGAGCAGTTCTTC.